This entry features one TCR beta chain sequence. Antigen: not known. This sample was taken from a study of PD-1 blockade in classical Hodgkin lymphoma. General study results and limits: Factors driving the repertoire differences, possibly disease activity or prior therapy, remain undefined. When set against healthy donors, newly diagnosed patients were reported to show lower baseline TCR diversity.

Germline CDR1 and CDR2: SEHNR and FQNEAQ (reference sequence). The V and J ends lost 4 bases and 2 bases, in that order; junction bases with no gene match: 5. This CDR3 contains 15 residues. Time point reported: newly diagnosed, previously untreated cHL patient sample. Magnetic negative selection was used to purify CD8+ T cells from thawed PBMCs. PBMCs from untreated, newly diagnosed classical Hodgkin lymphoma were comparison samples. The protocol was immunoSEQ multiplex PCR, while the TCRdb copy is restricted to in-frame clones and leaves out a portion. The sample has roughly 3,300 clones; less than 75% are singletons.

The TCR was taken from a human donor with classical Hodgkin lymphoma. The chain employs TRBV7-9 and TRBJ2-7; 10 positions match TRBD1. Sequenced: CD8+ T cells from blood. CDR3 sequence: CASSSPDRGTYEQYF. In DNA form, the CDR3 reads TGTGCCAGCAGCTCCCCGGACAGGGGGACCTACGAGCAGTACTTC.